The sequence of this T cell receptor (beta chain) was determined in a study of T-cell reconstitution after alpha-beta-depleted transplantation in children. CDR1 is SGHTA, CDR2 FQGNSA, per germline. The CDR3 runs to 14 residues. The ends were cut back, 2 bases at V and 3 bases at J, with 11 bases in the middle. Preparing the TCRbeta library involved the use of unique molecular identifiers. TCRdb re-called the PCR reads with MiXCR, one entry per CDR3 protein. This table holds more than 550,000 distinct CDR3 sequences, 8% to 11% found once. This chain connects TRBV7-2 to TRBJ2-7; the D call may be TRBD1 or TRBD2 (5 bases each). This clonotype was sampled from a human donor who donated a stem cell graft to a child with acute myeloid leukemia. Material: PBMCs from the stem cell graft donor, obtained from the stem cell graft. The CDR3 loop is CASSLTGLIYEQYF. The DNA for the CDR3 is TGTGCCAGCAGCTTAACGGGGCTGATCTACGAGCAGTACTTC.